This T cell receptor (beta chain) was sequenced in a study of shared clonotypes between healthy human individuals. Adults of Caucasian background living in Nashville, Tennessee made up all donors. Repertoires were generated with immunoSEQ multiplex PCR, while TCRdb's copy carries only in-frame clones and drops some. The data show under 1,900,000 clones, 97% to 99% seen once. The V and J ends lost 1 base and 7 bases, in that order; junction bases with no gene match: 8. There are 16 residues in the CDR3. The germline gives CDR1 LGHNA, CDR2 YSLEER. The gene calls are TRBV4-3 and TRBJ2-1; 9 nucleotides align to TRBD1. Sequencing was done on a sample of naive CD4+ T cells sorted from blood. The subset was: CD45RA+ positively selected. The TCR was taken from a man aged 25 to 40 in good health. The CDR3 region has the DNA TGCGCCAGCAGCCAAGGCTCCTGGACAGGGGAAAATGAGCAGTTCTTC. Its protein is CASSQGSWTGENEQFF.